Listed here are 11 T cell receptor beta chains from one sample, sequenced in a study of cytomegalovirus exposure and HLA in healthy donors. Amplification used 60 Vbeta primers and 13 Jbeta primers. Sequencing was performed with immunoSEQ multiplex PCR; in TCRdb, only in-frame clones are kept and a portion is missing. The sample has 98,000 or so clones; roughly four fifths are singletons. The sequenced sample consisted of PBMCs. All receptors come from a female donor in good health and CMV-seronegative.

The chain combines TRBV7-2 with TRBJ2-1, with D possibly matching TRBD2 (6 bases). CDR1 and CDR2 from the germline V gene are SGHTA and FQGNSA. Trimming shortened V by 2 bases and J by 0 bases, and 17 bases separated the two germline ends. The CDR3 has 18 amino acids. In nucleotides, the CDR3 is TGTGCCAGCAGCTTACGTTGGCTAGCGAGTAGCTCCTACAATGAGCAGTTCTTC. Protein: CASSLRWLASSSYNEQFF.

The V and J genes are TRBV30 and TRBJ2-1; 14 bases line up with TRBD2. The germline V gene encodes CDR1 GTSNPN and CDR2 SVGIG (reference sequence). The CDR3 sequence is 18 residues long. V dropped 8 bases and J dropped 4; count of bases not matched to a gene: 16. Written as DNA, the CDR3 is TGTGCCGGATATCGGGGACTAGCGGGGGCCTCCACTTACAATGAGCAGTTCTTC. This sequence encodes CAGYRGLAGASTYNEQFF.

The chain joins TRBV19 to TRBJ1-3; D possibly corresponds to TRBD1 (6 bases). Trimming removed 7 bases from V and 0 bases from J, with 13 bases in between. This CDR3 has 15 residues. Looked up from germline, CDR1 is LNHDA and CDR2 is SQIVND (reference sequence). The CDR3 sequence: CASKMDRGSGNTIYF. The CDR3 bases are TGTGCCAGTAAGATGGACAGAGGCTCTGGAAACACCATATATTTT.

The CDR3 coding sequence is TGCGCCAGCAGCGGGGCAGCTGGGGTCAACGAGCAGTACTTC. Translating it yields CASSGAAGVNEQYF. The rearrangement joins TRBV5-1 to TRBJ2-5; tentatively, D is TRBD1 (5 bases). The end of the DNA fits TRBJ2-7 better, so the J call may be wrong. Germline-derived CDR1 and CDR2 are SGHRS and YFSETQ. The CDR3 sequence is 14 residues long.

The V gene is TRBV7-2, the J gene TRBJ2-1; TRBD2 is a possible D gene (6 bases). This CDR3 has 14 amino acids. Trimming cost V 5 bases and J 8 bases, with 16 bases left between them. The germline gives CDR1 SGHTA, CDR2 FQGNSA. The CDR3 spells CASSRGGPWDEQFF. CDR3 in DNA: TGTGCCAGCAGCCGAGGAGGGCCTTGGGATGAGCAGTTCTTC.

The chain couples TRBV19 to TRBJ2-1; 9 positions agree with TRBD2. Germline trimming cut 3 bases from V and 6 bases from J; bases unmatched to any gene: 9. Germline V gene sequence: CDR1 LNHDA, CDR2 SQIVND (reference sequence). CDR3 length: 16 amino acids. The CDR3 spells CASSMGSGRILNEQFF. The DNA of the CDR3 is TGTGCCAGTAGTATGGGAAGCGGGAGGATTCTCAATGAGCAGTTCTTC.

V and J are TRBV28 and TRBJ1-1; 9 nucleotides line up with TRBD1. Germline CDR1 reads MDHEN; CDR2 reads SYDVKM. V was pared by 2 bases and J by 5 bases, with 9 bases of the junction left unmatched. The CDR3 sequence is 16 residues long. The CDR3 DNA follows: TGTGCCAGCAGTTTAGAACGGACAGGGGTTTGGACTGAAGCTTTCTTT. This sequence encodes CASSLERTGVWTEAFF.

Concerning this clone: In the same sample, other DNA sequences code for this CDR3. The chain uses TRBV5-6 and TRBJ1-4; the match to TRBD1 covers 10 bases. The CDR3 extends over 16 amino acids. Germline trimming cut 6 bases from V and 6 bases from J; bases unmatched to any gene: 11. The germline gives CDR1 SGHDT, CDR2 YYEEEE. In nucleotides, the CDR3 is TGTGCCAGCACCGGGGGGACAGGGGCTGCGGATGAAAAACTGTTTTTT. Amino acid sequence: CASTGGTGAADEKLFF.

The rearrangement joins TRBV30 to TRBJ2-1, with 9 bases lining up with TRBD2. V was pared by 0 bases and J by 8 bases, with 5 bases of the junction left unmatched. This CDR3 has 14 residues. CDR1 and CDR2 from the germline V gene are GTSNPN and SVGIG (reference sequence). The CDR3 coding sequence is TGTGCCTGGAGTGTACTTGCGGGAGGGTATGAGCAGTTCTTC. It codes for CAWSVLAGGYEQFF.

The gene calls are TRBV11-3 and TRBJ2-2; 15 nucleotides line up with TRBD2. J gave up 1 base and V 4 bases, and 7 bases lay outside the gene matches. The CDR3 totals 19 residues. Germline CDR1 reads SGHNT; CDR2 reads YENEEA. The CDR3 bases are TGTGCCAGCAGCTCTAACTCGGGACTAGCGGGAGGGAACACCGGGGAGCTGTTTTTT. This sequence encodes CASSSNSGLAGGNTGELFF.

V gene TRBV6-5 combines with J gene TRBJ2-7, with 7 positions matching TRBD2. Trimming at V came to 5 bases and at J to 2 bases, leaving 3 bases not matched to a gene. Germline V CDR1 and CDR2: MNHEY, SVGAGI. The CDR3 consists of 13 residues. The CDR3 nucleotides read TGTGCCAGCAGTGCTAGCGGCCCCTACGAGCAGTACTTC. Its translation: CASSASGPYEQYF.